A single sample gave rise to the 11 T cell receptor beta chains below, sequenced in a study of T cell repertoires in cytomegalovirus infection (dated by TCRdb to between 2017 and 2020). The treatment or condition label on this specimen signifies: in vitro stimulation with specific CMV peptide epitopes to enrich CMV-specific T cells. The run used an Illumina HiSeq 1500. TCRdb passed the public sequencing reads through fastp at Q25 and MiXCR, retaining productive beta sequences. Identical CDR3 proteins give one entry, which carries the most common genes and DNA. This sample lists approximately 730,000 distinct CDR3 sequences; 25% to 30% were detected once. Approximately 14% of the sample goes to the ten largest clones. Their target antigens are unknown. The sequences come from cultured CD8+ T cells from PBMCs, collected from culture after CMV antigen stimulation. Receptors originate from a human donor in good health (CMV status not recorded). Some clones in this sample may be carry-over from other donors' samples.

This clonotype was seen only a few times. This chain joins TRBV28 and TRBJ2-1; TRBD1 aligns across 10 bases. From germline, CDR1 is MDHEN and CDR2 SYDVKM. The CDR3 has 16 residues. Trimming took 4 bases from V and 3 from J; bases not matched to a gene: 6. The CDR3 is CASSSTGGVFYNEQFF. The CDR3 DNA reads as TGTGCCAGCAGTTCGACAGGGGGCGTCTTCTACAATGAGCAGTTCTTC.

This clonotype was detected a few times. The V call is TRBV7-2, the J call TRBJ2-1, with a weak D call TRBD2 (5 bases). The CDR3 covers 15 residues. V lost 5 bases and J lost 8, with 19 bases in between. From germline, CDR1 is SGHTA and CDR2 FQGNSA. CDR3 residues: CASSVPLATLDEQFF. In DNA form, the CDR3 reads TGTGCCAGCAGCGTCCCTTTAGCGACATTGGATGAGCAGTTCTTC.

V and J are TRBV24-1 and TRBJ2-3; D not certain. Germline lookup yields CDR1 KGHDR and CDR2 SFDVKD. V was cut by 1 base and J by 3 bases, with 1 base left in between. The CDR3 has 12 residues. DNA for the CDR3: TGTGCCACCAGTGATTTTACAGATACGCAGTATTTT. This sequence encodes CATSDFTDTQYF.

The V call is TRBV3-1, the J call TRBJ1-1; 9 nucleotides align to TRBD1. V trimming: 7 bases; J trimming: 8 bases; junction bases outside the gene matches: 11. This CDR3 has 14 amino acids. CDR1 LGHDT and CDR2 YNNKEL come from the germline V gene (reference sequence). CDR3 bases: TGTGCCAGCATCGACACAGGGGGCGCGTCCGAAGCTTTCTTT. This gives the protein CASIDTGGASEAFF. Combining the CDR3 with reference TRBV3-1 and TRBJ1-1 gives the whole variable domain DTAVSQTPKYLVTQMGNDKSIKCEQNLGHDTMYWYKQDSKKFLKIMFSYNNKELIINETVPNRFSPKSPDKAHLNLHINSLELGDSAVYFCASIDTGGASEAFFGQGTRLTVV.

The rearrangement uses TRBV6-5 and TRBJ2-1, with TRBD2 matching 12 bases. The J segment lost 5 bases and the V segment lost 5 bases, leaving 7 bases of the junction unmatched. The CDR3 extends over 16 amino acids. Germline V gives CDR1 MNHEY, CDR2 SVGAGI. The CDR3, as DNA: TGTGCCAGCAGTGGTCCGGGACTAGCGGGTGACAATGAGCAGTTCTTC. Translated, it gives CASSGPGLAGDNEQFF.

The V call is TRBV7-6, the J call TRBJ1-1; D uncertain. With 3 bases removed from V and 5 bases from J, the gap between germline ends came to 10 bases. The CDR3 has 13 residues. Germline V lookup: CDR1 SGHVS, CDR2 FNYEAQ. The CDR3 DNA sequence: TGTGCCAGCAGCTTCATGGGCGAAACTGAAGCTTTCTTT. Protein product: CASSFMGETEAFF.

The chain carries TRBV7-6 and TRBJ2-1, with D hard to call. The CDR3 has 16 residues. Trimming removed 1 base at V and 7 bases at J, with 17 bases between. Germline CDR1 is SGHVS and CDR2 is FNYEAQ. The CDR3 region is CASSLDFSYLRNEQFF. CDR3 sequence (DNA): TGTGCCAGCAGCTTAGACTTTTCCTACCTTAGGAATGAGCAGTTCTTC. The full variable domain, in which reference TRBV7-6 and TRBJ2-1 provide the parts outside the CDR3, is GAGVSQSPRYKVTKRGQDVALRCDPISGHVSLYWYRQALGQGPEFLTYFNYEAQQDKSGLPNDRFSAERPEGSISTLTIQRTEQRDSAMYRCASSLDFSYLRNEQFFGPGTRLTVL.

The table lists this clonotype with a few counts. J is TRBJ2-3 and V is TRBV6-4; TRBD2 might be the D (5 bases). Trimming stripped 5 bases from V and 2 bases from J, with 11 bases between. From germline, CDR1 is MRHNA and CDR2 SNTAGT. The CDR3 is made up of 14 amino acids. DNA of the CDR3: TGTGCCAGCAGTAGCGGCGACGACACAGATACGCAGTATTTT. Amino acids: CASSSGDDTDTQYF.

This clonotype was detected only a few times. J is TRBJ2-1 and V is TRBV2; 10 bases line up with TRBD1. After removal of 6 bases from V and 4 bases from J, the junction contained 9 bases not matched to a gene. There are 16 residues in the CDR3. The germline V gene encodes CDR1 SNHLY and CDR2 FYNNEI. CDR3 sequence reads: CASRKGGDRGYNEQFF. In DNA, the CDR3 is TGTGCCAGCAGAAAAGGGGGGGACAGGGGATACAATGAGCAGTTCTTC.

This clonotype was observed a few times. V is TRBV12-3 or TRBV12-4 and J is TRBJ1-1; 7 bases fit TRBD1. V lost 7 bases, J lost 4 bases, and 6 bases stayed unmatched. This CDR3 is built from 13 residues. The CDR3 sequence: CASKQGEGTEAFF. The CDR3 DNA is TGTGCCAGCAAGCAGGGGGAGGGCACTGAAGCTTTCTTT.

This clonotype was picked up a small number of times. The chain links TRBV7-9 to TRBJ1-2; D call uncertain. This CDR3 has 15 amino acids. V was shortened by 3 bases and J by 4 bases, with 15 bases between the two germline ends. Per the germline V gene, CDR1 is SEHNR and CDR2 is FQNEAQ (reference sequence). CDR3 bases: TGTGCCAGCAGCTTTGGCAATAACTATATCTATGGCTACACCTTC. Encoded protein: CASSFGNNYIYGYTF.